The 11 T cell receptor beta chains in this list originate from one sample, sequenced in a study of patients and donors after allogeneic stem cell transplantation. From the RT-PCR reads, TCRdb called clonotypes with MiXCR, one entry per CDR3 protein. The sample lists 920,000 or so distinct CDR3 sequences, 15% to 20% occurring once. Sample: blood, either unsorted or a sorted T cell fraction (not recorded which). The receptors shown here come from a human donor who was either an allogeneic HSCT recipient or a stem cell or donor lymphocyte infusion donor (not recorded which). It is not recorded whose cells these are; they may come from a transplant donor.

A few counts support this clonotype. The rearrangement joins TRBV12-3 or TRBV12-4 to TRBJ1-2; 8 bases fit TRBD1. The CDR3 extends over 13 amino acids. With V trimmed by 6 bases and J by 8 bases, 8 bases remained unmatched. CDR3 bases: TGTGCCAGCAGGCCCCAGGGGGCGGCGGGCTACACCTTC. It codes for CASRPQGAAGYTF.

This chain's CDR3 is CASSRDPQNTEAFF. The CDR3 DNA sequence: TGCGCCAGCAGCAGGGACCCCCAGAACACTGAAGCTTTCTTT. V is TRBV5-1 and J is TRBJ1-1, with a possible D match to TRBD1 (5 bases). The CDR3 has 14 amino acids. V lost 4 bases, J lost 1 base, and 11 bases lay in between. Germline lookup yields CDR1 SGHRS and CDR2 YFSETQ.

The chain couples TRBV4-3 to TRBJ2-3, with TRBD1 matching over 9 bases. V shed 1 base, J shed 4 bases, and the junction held 3 bases outside the gene matches. The CDR3 totals 15 residues. Per germline, CDR1 LGHNA and CDR2 YSLEER. The CDR3: CASSQGGQGSDTQYF. The DNA for the CDR3 is TGCGCCAGCAGCCAAGGGGGACAGGGTTCAGATACGCAGTATTTT.

J is TRBJ2-3 and V is TRBV4-1, with 8 bases lining up with TRBD2. Germline trimming cut 0 bases from V and 6 bases from J; bases unmatched to any gene: 14. The CDR3 is 18 amino acids. Germline V lookup: CDR1 MGHRA, CDR2 YSYEKL. CDR3 coding DNA: TGCGCCAGCAGCCAAGATTGGGTCAGCGGGAGACTGGGGGATACGCAGTATTTT. The encoded protein is CASSQDWVSGRLGDTQYF.

The rearrangement links TRBV12-3 or TRBV12-4 to TRBJ2-7, with D unclear. The V end was cut by 3 bases, the J end by 6 bases, with 15 bases between. This CDR3 comprises 14 residues. The CDR3 DNA sequence: TGTGCCAGCAGTTTTTCACTACCCTTGGGCGAGCAGTACTTC. This encodes CASSFSLPLGEQYF.

The V gene is TRBV7-8, the J gene TRBJ1-5; a possible D gene is TRBD1 (5 bases). V gave up 6 bases and J gave up 12 bases, with 15 bases separating them. This CDR3 contains 12 residues. Germline V gives CDR1 SGHVS, CDR2 FQNEAQ. The CDR3 sequence: CASSPQGLFQHF. CDR3 nucleotides: TGTGCCAGCAGTCCCCAGGGACTCTTCCAGCATTTT. Full variable domain (rest looked up from reference TRBV7-8 and TRBJ1-5): GAGVSQSPRYKVAKRGQDVALRCDPISGHVSLFWYQQALGQGPEFLTYFQNEAQLDKSGLPSDRFFAERPEGSVSTLKIQRTQQEDSAVYLCASSPQGLFQHFGDGTRLSIL.

A few counts support this clonotype. The rearrangement joins TRBV7-2 to TRBJ2-5; no clear D. V lost 5 bases, J lost 4 bases, and 14 bases lay in between. Germline-derived CDR1 and CDR2 are SGHTA and FQGNSA. This CDR3 comprises 14 residues. Written as DNA, the CDR3 is TGTGCCAGCAGCCCCGATGTGGTTGGAGAGACCCAGTACTTC. This sequence encodes CASSPDVVGETQYF.

This clonotype was observed a handful of times. The chain is built from TRBV12-3 or TRBV12-4 and TRBJ2-2; 13 bases line up with TRBD2. CDR3 size: 18 residues. The J segment lost 4 bases and the V segment lost 5 bases, leaving 10 bases of the junction unmatched. The CDR3 DNA sequence: TGTGCCAGCAGTAGTCGGGGGGGACTAGCGGGGCTCACCGGGGAGCTGTTTTTT. This sequence encodes CASSSRGGLAGLTGELFF.

This clonotype came up a few times. CDR3 sequence (DNA): TGTGCCAGCAGCCAAGATTCGGGGGACAGGGGCTATGGAAACACCATATATTTT. It yields the protein CASSQDSGDRGYGNTIYF. The chain combines TRBV4-2 with TRBJ1-3, with TRBD1 matching over 10 bases. The CDR3 spans 18 residues. CDR1 and CDR2 from the germline V gene are LGHNA and YNFKEQ. Germline trimming cut 0 bases from V and 3 bases from J; bases unmatched to any gene: 8.

This clonotype showed up many times. The chain employs TRBV12-3 or TRBV12-4 and TRBJ2-7; TRBD2 aligns across 10 bases. The junction had 7 bases not matched to a gene; V was cut back by 5 bases and J by 3 bases. This CDR3 contains 15 residues. The CDR3 loop is CASSPPGLAFYEQYF. The CDR3 DNA follows: TGTGCCAGCAGTCCTCCGGGACTAGCGTTCTACGAGCAGTACTTC.

The chain uses TRBV12-3 or TRBV12-4 and TRBJ2-7; no definite D call. The CDR3 is 15 residues long. V dropped 5 bases and J dropped 4 bases, with 18 bases sitting between them. Here the CDR3 DNA reads TGTGCCAGCAGTGACCCCGAGAGAGAAGTATACGAGCAGTACTTC. Translation: CASSDPEREVYEQYF.